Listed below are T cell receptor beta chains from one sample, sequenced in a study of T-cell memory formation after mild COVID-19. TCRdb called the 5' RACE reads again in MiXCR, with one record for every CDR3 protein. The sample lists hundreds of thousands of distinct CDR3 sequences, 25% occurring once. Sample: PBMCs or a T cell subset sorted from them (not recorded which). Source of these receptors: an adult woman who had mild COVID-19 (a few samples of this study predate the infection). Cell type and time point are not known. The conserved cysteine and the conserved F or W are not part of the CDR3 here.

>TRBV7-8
ASSSGTSGRDEQF
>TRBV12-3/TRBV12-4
ASSLSSTGYNSPLH
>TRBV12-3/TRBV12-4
ASSIREETGELF
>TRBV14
ASTRGLAGGGNEQF
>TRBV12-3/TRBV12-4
ASSRQGLTGNTIY
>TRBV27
ASSSRSTGQGVRTIY
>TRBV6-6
ASSLRYYGYT
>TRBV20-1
SATRGDYNTEAF
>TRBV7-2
ASSRRLAGGSETQY
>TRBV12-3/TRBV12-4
ASSSGFTGELF
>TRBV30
AWRGKVVWEETQY
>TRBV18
ASSPMTGYEKLF
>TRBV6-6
ASSERHRDSQGQF
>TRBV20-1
SATERAGSYGYT
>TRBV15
ATTQTTGGSNTEAF
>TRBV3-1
ASRGLGQMNTEAF
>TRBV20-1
SARDLGERSGANVLT
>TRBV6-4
ASRLFTNTGELF
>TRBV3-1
ASSQALPGQGYTGELF
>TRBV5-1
ASSLDWQSYEQY
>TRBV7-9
ASSPLPRDVTDTQY
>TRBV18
ASSPVAASTDTQY
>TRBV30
AWSGQGGTYEQY
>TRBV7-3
ASSLSGTQY
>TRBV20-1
SARDFRFQETQY
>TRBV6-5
ASSQGLHSGNTIY
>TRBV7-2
ASSLPGLAGGPPDTQY
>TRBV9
ASSVPPGGANVLT
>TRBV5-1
ASSLASGGSYEQY
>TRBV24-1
ATSDETTYEQY
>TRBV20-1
SAMDGAEAF
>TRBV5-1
ASKGSTNTGELF
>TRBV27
ASSLGRRGAGDSPHYEQY
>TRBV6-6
ASSGAPGTQY
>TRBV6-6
ASSYRGAGEGEQF
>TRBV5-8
ASSFRVQTTDTQY
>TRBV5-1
ASSHGTAYEQY
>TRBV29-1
SVVSQGATNEQY
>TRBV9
ASSLREGKLF
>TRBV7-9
ASSPDRGFSYNSPLH
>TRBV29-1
SGWTGVETQY
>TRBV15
ATSRDKGTSGRASEQF
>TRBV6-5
ASSRRTGPNTEAF
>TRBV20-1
SARRGDTFSPDTQY
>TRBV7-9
ASSPALQGERTEAF
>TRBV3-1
ASSPSVKETQY
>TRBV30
AWRGTGSGYT
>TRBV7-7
ASSLEWTGAYEQY
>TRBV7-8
ASSHSRRGINTEAF
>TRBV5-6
ASSFLGIGTDTQY